Shown below are 20 T cell receptor beta chains from a single sample sequenced in a study of blood T cell repertoires in COVID-19. TCRdb's table, derived via immunoSEQ multiplex PCR, lists solely in-frame clones and lacks some. In the table there are a few hundred thousand clones, about 85% of which are singletons. Sample: peripheral blood. The receptors shown here come from a man aged 18 to 29 with active or convalescent COVID-19.

The CDR3 region is CASSTIRGASVREQYF. The CDR3 DNA sequence: TGTGCCAGCAGTACCATCAGGGGGGCTTCTGTTCGGGAGCAGTACTTC. This rearrangement joins TRBV27 to TRBJ2-7; TRBD1 might be the D (7 bases). The CDR3 extends over 16 amino acids. V was cut by 5 bases and J by 7 bases, with 24 bases left in between. Looked up from germline, CDR1 is MNHEY and CDR2 is SMNVEV (reference sequence).

This clone has just a few counts. V is TRBV5-4 and J is TRBJ2-3, with 8 bases matching TRBD1. V shed 4 bases and J 0 bases; nucleotides not matched to a gene: 7. CDR3 size: 16 residues. The germline V gene encodes CDR1 SGHNT and CDR2 YYREEE (reference sequence). The CDR3 loop is CASSAGTGPSTDTQYF. In DNA, the CDR3 is TGTGCCAGCAGCGCGGGGACAGGCCCTAGCACAGATACGCAGTATTTT.

This chain joins TRBV4-1 and TRBJ2-5, with 9 bases identical to TRBD2. With 6 bases clipped from V and 1 base from J, the junction kept 3 bases outside the gene matches. The CDR3 sequence is 14 residues long. CDR1 is MGHRA, CDR2 YSYEKL, per germline. CDR3 coding DNA: TGCGCCAGCAGAAGCGGGGGGTTCCAAGAGACCCAGTACTTC. Its translation: CASRSGGFQETQYF.

V gene TRBV6-5 combines with J gene TRBJ2-3; 7 bases match TRBD2. With 3 bases clipped from V and 7 bases from J, the junction kept 4 bases outside the gene matches. CDR1 and CDR2 (germline): MNHEY, SVGAGI. The CDR3 loop spans 13 amino acids. The CDR3 reads CASSYGGSYTQYF. CDR3 sequence (DNA): TGTGCCAGCAGTTATGGCGGGAGTTATACGCAGTATTTT.

CDR3 sequence: CASSIGGDSYEQYF. For the CDR3, the DNA is TGTGCCAGTAGTATAGGCGGGGATTCCTACGAGCAGTACTTC. The chain combines TRBV19 with TRBJ2-7; D possibly corresponds to TRBD2 (6 bases). CDR1 LNHDA and CDR2 SQIVND come from the germline V gene (reference sequence). The CDR3 loop spans 14 amino acids. V was shortened by 1 base and J by 1 base, with 8 bases between the two germline ends.

V gene TRBV19 combines with J gene TRBJ1-5; no reliable D call. The CDR3 is made up of 13 amino acids. Germline CDR1 and CDR2: LNHDA and SQIVND (reference sequence). V lost 5 bases and J 3 bases, leaving 8 bases between the germline ends. CDR3 sequence reads: CASSAADNQPQHF. The CDR3 DNA reads TGTGCCAGTAGTGCGGCAGACAATCAGCCCCAGCATTTT.

Turning to this clone: It may be a read error: a sequence one base away is much more abundant. The CDR3 protein is CASSAGLAGDTQYF. The CDR3 DNA is TGTGCCAGCAGCGCGGGACTAGCGGGAGATACGCAGTATTTT. The chain has TRBV9 and TRBJ2-3, with 12 bases matching TRBD2. CDR1 is SGDLS and CDR2 is YYNGEE in the germline V gene. This CDR3 is built from 14 residues. V was clipped by 3 bases and J by 5 bases; unmatched bases: 1.

This clone was counted only a few times. The chain combines TRBV27 with TRBJ2-5; D is perhaps TRBD1 (6 bases). From germline, CDR1 is MNHEY and CDR2 SMNVEV (reference sequence). The CDR3 totals 13 residues. With 3 bases removed from V and 7 bases from J, the gap between germline ends came to 12 bases. The CDR3: CASSFDRTGTQYF. The CDR3 DNA reads TGTGCCAGCAGTTTCGACAGGACCGGGACCCAGTACTTC.

This clone was recorded only once. V and J are TRBV28 and TRBJ1-2; 7 bases match TRBD1. CDR3 size: 14 residues. The trim removed 6 bases at V and 0 bases at J, leaving 4 bases unmatched. The germline CDR1 and CDR2 sequences are MDHEN and SYDVKM. CDR3 sequence (DNA): TGTGCCAGCAGACGCGGACAGGCTAACTATGGCTACACCTTC. It is translated as CASRRGQANYGYTF.

This chain connects TRBV11-3 to TRBJ2-5; the D gene is possibly TRBD2 (6 bases). Between the trimmed V and J ends, which lost 1 base and 3 bases, there was a span of 6 bases. The CDR3 length is 13 residues. Looked up from germline, CDR1 is SGHNT and CDR2 is YENEEA. The CDR3 loop reads CASSLGLEETQYF. CDR3 in DNA: TGTGCCAGCAGCTTAGGACTAGAAGAGACCCAGTACTTC.

The V call is TRBV19, the J call TRBJ1-5, with a possible D match to TRBD1 (6 bases). Trimming shortened V by 5 bases and J by 2 bases, and 13 bases separated the two germline ends. Germline CDR1 reads LNHDA; CDR2 reads SQIVND (reference sequence). This CDR3 has 15 residues. CDR3 sequence: CASSVTQGRNQPQHF. DNA of the CDR3: TGTGCCAGTAGTGTGACACAGGGTCGCAATCAGCCCCAGCATTTT. The complete variable domain, with remaining parts taken from reference TRBV19 and TRBJ1-5, reads DGGITQSPKYLFRKEGQNVTLSCEQNLNHDAMYWYRQDPGQGLRLIYYSQIVNDFQKGDIAEGYSVSREKKESFPLTVTSAQKNPTAFYLCASSVTQGRNQPQHFGDGTRLSIL.

The rearrangement uses TRBV18 and TRBJ2-5, with 9 bases fitting TRBD1. V lost 6 bases, J lost 2 bases, and 7 bases stayed unmatched. Germline lookup yields CDR1 KGHSH and CDR2 LQKENI. This CDR3 contains 15 residues. CDR3 DNA: TGTGCCAGCTCTCTGGCCGGGACAGGGCAAGAGACCCAGTACTTC. This encodes CASSLAGTGQETQYF.

The genes are TRBV11-2 and TRBJ1-4, with D unclear. CDR3 length equals 12 residues. In germline, CDR1 is SGHAT, CDR2 FQNNGV. Trimming took 5 bases from V and 5 from J, leaving 6 bases between them. CDR3 loop: CASSRLNEKLFF. The DNA of the CDR3 is TGTGCCAGCAGCCGTTTAAATGAAAAACTGTTTTTT.

This chain links TRBV10-2 with TRBJ1-5; tentative D call: TRBD1 (6 bases). The CDR3 runs to 13 residues. Germline V gene sequence: CDR1 WSHSY, CDR2 SAAADI. V was pared by 6 bases and J by 0 bases, with 6 bases between. CDR3: CASRDSSNQPQHF. CDR3 in DNA: TGCGCCAGCAGGGACAGTAGCAATCAGCCCCAGCATTTT.

This clone turned up a few times. V is TRBV15 and J is TRBJ2-2, with TRBD2 as a possible D gene (5 bases). The CDR3 contains 15 residues. Germline CDR1 LNHNV, CDR2 YYDKDF (reference sequence). Between the trimmed V and J ends, which lost 0 bases and 5 bases, there was a span of 10 bases. The CDR3 DNA sequence: TGTGCCACCAGCAGAGATCAAAGGAGGACCGGGGAGCTGTTTTTT. Protein product: CATSRDQRRTGELFF.

This clone was detected once. The chain uses TRBV27 and TRBJ2-1, with TRBD1 identical over 9 bases. Germline CDR1 and CDR2: MNHEY and SMNVEV (reference sequence). This CDR3 has 12 amino acids. V lost 5 bases and J lost 8; bases outside the gene matches: 1. CDR3 bases: TGTGCCAGCAGTCGGGACAGGGATGAGCAGTTCTTC. Residues: CASSRDRDEQFF.

The chain uses TRBV5-1 and TRBJ2-7; D is unresolved. The CDR3 runs 13 residues. The germline V gene has CDR1 SGHRS and CDR2 YFSETQ. V was clipped by 2 bases and J by 3 bases, with 9 bases between them. The CDR3 region is CASSFELSYEQYF. The CDR3 coding sequence is TGCGCCAGCAGCTTCGAATTGAGCTACGAGCAGTACTTC. The whole variable domain, filled in from reference TRBV5-1 and TRBJ2-7, reads KAGVTQTPRYLIKTRGQQVTLSCSPISGHRSVSWYQQTPGQGLQFLFEYFSETQRNKGNFPGRFSGRQFSNSRSEMNVSTLELGDSALYLCASSFELSYEQYFGPGTRLTVT.

CDR3 sequence: CASSLVAGGTETQYF. The CDR3 DNA reads TGTGCCAGCAGCTTAGTAGCGGGAGGCACAGAGACCCAGTACTTC. This sequence joins TRBV7-3 and TRBJ2-5; 10 bases are a match to TRBD2. Germline V CDR1 and CDR2: SGHTA, FQGTGA. Trimming cost V 2 bases and J 4 bases; bases outside gene matches: 4. This CDR3 region has 15 residues.

The chain joins TRBV5-1 to TRBJ1-1; TRBD1 might be the D (5 bases). Germline V gene lookup returns CDR1 SGHRS and CDR2 YFSETQ. CDR3 length: 16 amino acids. Trimming took 2 bases from V and 4 from J, leaving 18 bases between them. In nucleotides, the CDR3 is TGCGCCAGCAGCTTTGGGGCAGGGAGGGTGAGCACTGAAGCTTTCTTT. It translates to CASSFGAGRVSTEAFF.

The gene calls are TRBV4-1 and TRBJ1-3, with 8 positions matching TRBD1. Germline loops: CDR1 MGHRA, CDR2 YSYEKL. The V segment lost 4 bases and the J segment 3 bases; nucleotides outside the gene matches: 5. There are 15 residues in the CDR3. CDR3: CASSRDDRGGNTIYF. CDR3 in DNA: TGCGCCAGCAGCCGAGATGACAGGGGTGGAAACACCATATATTTT.